This is a list of T cell receptor beta chains from one sample in a study of PD-L1 blockade in urothelial cancer. Sequenced by immunoSEQ multiplex PCR; TCRdb stores in-frame clones only, minus some. The table records just over 35,000 clones, 75% to 90% of them present only once. The sample consisted of PBMCs, taken around atezolizumab (anti-PD-L1) treatment. The receptors stem from a man aged 35-49 years with urothelial cancer. Each CDR3 is given with its conserved first and last residue. The order of the fields is J gene, V gene, clone size, CDR3 length, D gene, CDR3 protein, CDR3 DNA. D genes are given only for firm matches. Not all rows give a size; the values are once, few, many and, for expanded clones, a class.

J gene: TRBJ1-1; V gene: TRBV5-1; clone size: NA; CDR3 length: 14; D gene: TRBD1; CDR3 protein: CASSPGTGGTEAFF; CDR3 DNA: TGCGCCAGCAGCCCCGGGACAGGGGGCACTGAAGCTTTCTTT
J gene: TRBJ1-2; V gene: TRBV6-5; clone size: NA; CDR3 length: 14; D gene: TRBD1; CDR3 protein: CASTPGGAGNGYTF; CDR3 DNA: TGTGCCAGTACTCCAGGGGGCGCGGGTAATGGCTACACCTTC
J gene: TRBJ1-4; V gene: TRBV5-1; clone size: NA; CDR3 length: 16; D gene: NA; CDR3 protein: CASSLGPRGGSEKLFF; CDR3 DNA: TGCGCCAGCAGCTTGGGCCCCCGGGGGGGAAGTGAAAAACTGTTTTTT
J gene: TRBJ1-5; V gene: TRBV9; clone size: NA; CDR3 length: 14; D gene: NA; CDR3 protein: CASSPWAGDQPQHF; CDR3 DNA: TGTGCCAGCAGCCCTTGGGCGGGGGATCAGCCCCAGCATTTT
J gene: TRBJ2-2; V gene: TRBV25-1; clone size: NA; CDR3 length: 15; D gene: TRBD2; CDR3 protein: CASSSGGSYTGELFF; CDR3 DNA: TGTGCCAGCAGCTCCGGGGGGAGCTACACCGGGGAGCTGTTTTTT
J gene: TRBJ2-1; V gene: TRBV5-1; clone size: NA; CDR3 length: 15; D gene: NA; CDR3 protein: CASSFSGQTYNEQFF; CDR3 DNA: TGCGCCAGCAGCTTCTCCGGACAAACATACAATGAGCAGTTCTTC
J gene: TRBJ2-7; V gene: TRBV28; clone size: NA; CDR3 length: 15; D gene: NA; CDR3 protein: CASSLRPSGSYEQYF; CDR3 DNA: TGTGCCAGCAGTTTAAGACCGTCGGGTTCTTACGAGCAGTACTTC
J gene: TRBJ1-2; V gene: TRBV19; clone size: NA; CDR3 length: 15; D gene: TRBD1; CDR3 protein: CASSPSGQGKHGYTF; CDR3 DNA: TGTGCCAGTAGTCCCTCCGGACAGGGGAAACATGGCTACACCTTC
J gene: TRBJ2-1; V gene: TRBV11-2; clone size: NA; CDR3 length: 12; D gene: NA; CDR3 protein: CASSLGAPEQFF; CDR3 DNA: TGTGCCAGCAGCCTTGGAGCTCCCGAGCAGTTCTTC
J gene: TRBJ1-1; V gene: TRBV7-6; clone size: NA; CDR3 length: 14; D gene: NA; CDR3 protein: CASSLMPGNTEAFF; CDR3 DNA: TGTGCCAGCAGCTTAATGCCGGGGAACACTGAAGCTTTCTTT
J gene: TRBJ1-3; V gene: TRBV7-9; clone size: few; CDR3 length: 14; D gene: NA; CDR3 protein: CASSLSRSGNTIYF; CDR3 DNA: TGTGCCAGCAGCTTATCACGGTCCGGAAACACCATATATTTT
J gene: TRBJ2-5; V gene: TRBV5-4; clone size: NA; CDR3 length: 13; D gene: NA; CDR3 protein: CASSLWTSETQYF; CDR3 DNA: TGTGCCAGCAGCTTGTGGACATCGGAGACCCAGTACTTC
J gene: TRBJ2-5; V gene: TRBV11-2; clone size: NA; CDR3 length: 12; D gene: TRBD2; CDR3 protein: CASRLLGTTLYF; CDR3 DNA: TGTGCCAGCAGGTTACTCGGGACTACGCTGTACTTC
J gene: TRBJ1-1; V gene: TRBV4-1; clone size: NA; CDR3 length: 16; D gene: NA; CDR3 protein: CASSQDFGGRNTEAFF; CDR3 DNA: TGCGCCAGCAGCCAAGATTTCGGGGGTCGGAACACTGAAGCTTTCTTT
J gene: TRBJ1-4; V gene: TRBV28; clone size: NA; CDR3 length: 16; D gene: NA; CDR3 protein: CASSLGFGGVEEKLFF; CDR3 DNA: TGTGCCAGCAGTTTAGGGTTTGGGGGGGTTGAGGAAAAACTGTTTTTT
J gene: TRBJ1-1; V gene: TRBV5-1; clone size: medium-sized; CDR3 length: 14; D gene: TRBD1; CDR3 protein: CASSQPGGFTEAFF; CDR3 DNA: TGCGCCAGCAGCCAACCAGGGGGCTTCACTGAAGCTTTCTTT
J gene: TRBJ2-3; V gene: TRBV15; clone size: few; CDR3 length: 15; D gene: TRBD2; CDR3 protein: CATSFRLAPTDTQYF; CDR3 DNA: TGTGCCACCAGCTTTCGACTAGCCCCCACAGATACGCAGTATTTT
J gene: TRBJ2-1; V gene: TRBV4-3; clone size: NA; CDR3 length: 17; D gene: TRBD1; CDR3 protein: CASSQDLETGGGYEQFF; CDR3 DNA: TGCGCCAGCAGCCAAGATCTGGAGACAGGGGGCGGGTATGAGCAGTTCTTC
J gene: TRBJ1-2; V gene: TRBV6-5; clone size: NA; CDR3 length: 14; D gene: NA; CDR3 protein: CASREPAARGGYTF; CDR3 DNA: TGTGCCAGCAGAGAACCTGCAGCGAGAGGAGGCTACACCTTC
J gene: TRBJ1-2; V gene: TRBV6-5; clone size: NA; CDR3 length: 15; D gene: TRBD1; CDR3 protein: CASSQTGGVVYGYTF; CDR3 DNA: TGTGCCAGCAGCCAAACAGGGGGAGTGGTCTATGGCTACACCTTC
J gene: TRBJ2-2; V gene: TRBV9; clone size: NA; CDR3 length: 17; D gene: NA; CDR3 protein: CASSPPNTDTNTGELFF; CDR3 DNA: TGTGCCAGCAGCCCCCCTAACACAGATACCAACACCGGGGAGCTGTTTTTT
J gene: TRBJ2-3; V gene: TRBV7-3; clone size: few; CDR3 length: 12; D gene: NA; CDR3 protein: CASSSSTDTQYF; CDR3 DNA: TGTGCCAGCAGCTCTTCCACAGATACGCAGTATTTT
J gene: TRBJ1-5; V gene: TRBV6-1; clone size: NA; CDR3 length: 16; D gene: TRBD1; CDR3 protein: CASSEVGQGARQPQHF; CDR3 DNA: TGTGCCAGCAGTGAAGTCGGGCAGGGGGCACGGCAGCCCCAGCATTTT
J gene: TRBJ2-1; V gene: TRBV30; clone size: few; CDR3 length: 12; D gene: TRBD2; CDR3 protein: CAWRGGSDEQFF; CDR3 DNA: TGTGCCTGGAGAGGCGGGAGCGATGAGCAGTTCTTC